This TCR beta chain was captured in a study of CD8 T cells in ankylosing spondylitis. Germline V lookup: CDR1 GTSNPN, CDR2 SVGIG (reference sequence). Trimming cost V 2 bases and J 0 bases; bases outside gene matches: 3. The CDR3 runs to 14 residues. TCRdb reprocessed the 5' RACE reads with MiXCR, giving one entry per CDR3 protein. The sample lists about 130,000 distinct CDR3 sequences, approximately 6.8% occurring once. Sequencing used blood, either unsorted or a sorted T cell fraction (not recorded which). The V gene is TRBV30, the J gene TRBJ1-1, with TRBD1 identical over 7 bases. The sequence came from a male donor with ankylosing spondylitis or in good health (not recorded which). CDR3 DNA sequence: TGTGCCTGGAGTCACGGGACAGTGAACACTGAAGCTTTCTTT. Its translation: CAWSHGTVNTEAFF. The variable domain in full, completed from reference TRBV30 and TRBJ1-1, reads SQTIHQWPATLVQPVGSPLSLECTVEGTSNPNLYWYRQAAGRGLQLLFYSVGIGQISSEVPQNLSASRPQDRQFILSSKKLLLSDSGFYLCAWSHGTVNTEAFFGQGTRLTVV.